This is a list of T cell receptor beta chains from one sample in a study of Ad26.COV2.S vaccination and SARS-CoV-2 variants. Clones were sequenced by immunoSEQ multiplex PCR, and TCRdb holds only the in-frame ones, with some missing. The sample lists under 250,000 clones, 70% to 90% occurring once. The starting material was peripheral blood, obtained in a trial of Ad26.COV2.S vaccine versus placebo. The receptors originated from a person aged 18-65 years who received the Ad26.COV2.S COVID-19 vaccine or a placebo. CDR3s include the opening cysteine and the closing phenylalanine or tryptophan.

j_call v_call cdr3_aa
TRBJ2-7 TRBV7-8 CASSLGTAGGPYEQYF
TRBJ2-1 TRBV5-4 CASSLVLASNNEQFF
TRBJ1-1 TRBV6-6 CASSYFENTEAFF
TRBJ1-5 TRBV7-8 CASSIQGGPQHF
TRBJ2-1 TRBV9 CASSAGSGSVGNEQFF
TRBJ2-2 TRBV7-2 CASSLALTNTGELFF
TRBJ2-7 TRBV29-1 CSVESLVAGTRVQYF
TRBJ2-1 TRBV3-1/TRBV3-2 CASSQIAGELDEQFF
TRBJ1-1 TRBV20-1 CSASNRDTEAFF
TRBJ1-3 TRBV25-1 CASAATGDSGNTIYF
TRBJ2-1 TRBV2 CASSEEGGTYNEQFF
TRBJ2-1 TRBV4-2 CASSLNREQFF
TRBJ2-7 TRBV7-8 CASSLAAWGGSTSLSYEQYF
TRBJ2-5 TRBV7-8 CASSRGPQETQYF
TRBJ1-2 TRBV12-3/TRBV12-4 CASSWGRGYGYTF
TRBJ2-1 TRBV9 CASSVGGGAFNEQFF
TRBJ2-3 TRBV6-2/TRBV6-3 CASSWRGYSTDTQYF
TRBJ2-3 TRBV3-1/TRBV3-2 CASSQVWTSGSVTDTQYF
TRBJ1-1 TRBV5-5 CASSLEYQVLNTEAFF
TRBJ1-2 TRBV29-1 CSVEDGRVSRFGYTF